This T cell receptor beta chain was sequenced in a study of blood T cell repertoires in COVID-19. Sequencing used immunoSEQ multiplex PCR; TCRdb keeps in-frame clones, though not all of them. Here the sample spans hundreds of thousands of clones, 90% being singletons. Trimming stripped 5 bases from V and 2 bases from J, with 18 bases between. CDR1 is SEHNR and CDR2 is FQNEAQ in the germline V gene (reference sequence). This CDR3 comprises 16 residues. This TCR was recovered from a woman aged 18-29 years with acute COVID-19. Sequenced material: PBMCs or T cells enriched from blood (not recorded which). The chain is built from TRBV7-9 and TRBJ1-2, with no clear D. The CDR3 is CASSLHGGSSNYGYTF. The DNA for the CDR3 is TGTGCCAGCAGCCTACACGGCGGATCTTCAAACTATGGCTACACCTTC.